A single sample is the source of the 9 T cell receptor beta chains below, sequenced in a study of blood T cell repertoires in COVID-19. TCRdb's copy holds only in-frame clones and misses some; the assay was immunoSEQ multiplex PCR. The table lists about 200,000 clones, approximately 85% of them singletons. Sequences were obtained from peripheral blood. These receptors all stem from a woman aged 70 to 79 with COVID-19, enrolled during active disease.

The chain employs TRBV24-1 and TRBJ1-2; 7 bases line up with TRBD1. Germline CDR1 and CDR2: KGHDR and SFDVKD. The V segment lost 7 bases and the J segment 0 bases; nucleotides outside the gene matches: 7. CDR3 size: 15 residues. The CDR3 nucleotides read TGTGCCACCAGCGGGACAGACCCAGCTAACTATGGCTACACCTTC. Translating gives CATSGTDPANYGYTF.

The chain recombines TRBV7-2 with TRBJ2-6, with D tentatively TRBD1 (6 bases). The CDR3 is made up of 17 amino acids. Germline-derived CDR1 and CDR2 are SGHTA and FQGNSA. V was trimmed by 3 bases and J by 0 bases, leaving 12 bases between them. CDR3 DNA sequence: TGTGCCAGCAGCTTTGGGGGCCATAGCTCTGGGGCCAACGTCCTGACTTTC. It is translated as CASSFGGHSSGANVLTF.

The chain uses TRBV11-3 and TRBJ2-1; 14 bases line up with TRBD2. Germline V gives CDR1 SGHNT, CDR2 YENEEA. The CDR3 is made up of 15 amino acids. The V gene end was trimmed by 5 bases and the J gene end by 10 bases; junction bases not matched to a gene: 7. The CDR3 is CASSPAGLAGEEQFF. In nucleotides, the CDR3 is TGTGCCAGCAGCCCAGCGGGACTAGCGGGAGAGGAGCAGTTCTTC.

The gene calls are TRBV5-6 and TRBJ1-2; 10 bases match TRBD1. V was pared by 3 bases and J by 3 bases, with 8 bases of the junction left unmatched. Germline CDR1 is SGHDT and CDR2 is YYEEEE. This CDR3 contains 16 residues. CDR3 amino acids: CASSSPGQGNHYGYTF. The CDR3, as DNA: TGTGCCAGCAGCTCACCGGGACAGGGGAACCACTATGGCTACACCTTC.

This clone was counted only a few times. The chain couples TRBV19 to TRBJ2-2; 8 positions agree with TRBD1. This CDR3 spans 14 amino acids. The germline gives CDR1 LNHDA, CDR2 SQIVND (reference sequence). Unmatched junction bases numbered 4, after V lost 8 bases and J lost 2 bases. CDR3 residues: CASYGQGNTGELFF. DNA for the CDR3: TGTGCCAGTTACGGACAGGGAAACACCGGGGAGCTGTTTTTT.

The chain recombines TRBV6-5 with TRBJ2-1; unclear D gene. Per germline, CDR1 MNHEY and CDR2 SVGAGI. CDR3 length equals 14 residues. V was pared by 4 bases and J by 4 bases, with 11 bases between. Written as DNA, the CDR3 is TGTGCCAGCAGTTCACAGCCCGGTTACAATGAGCAGTTCTTC. It codes for CASSSQPGYNEQFF.

The chain joins TRBV15 to TRBJ2-7, with a weak D call TRBD1 (5 bases). The CDR3 is 15 amino acids. V lost 0 bases, J lost 7 bases, and 16 bases lay in between. Per the germline V gene, CDR1 is LNHNV and CDR2 is YYDKDF (reference sequence). The chain's CDR3 is CATSRDRRAVQEQYF. CDR3 DNA sequence: TGTGCCACCAGCAGAGATCGCAGGGCAGTTCAAGAGCAGTACTTC.

This chain joins TRBV5-1 and TRBJ2-2; a weak D match, TRBD2 (5 bases). Germline V CDR1 and CDR2: SGHRS, YFSETQ. V dropped 0 bases and J dropped 6 bases, with 15 bases sitting between them. The CDR3 is 16 amino acids. This CDR3 reads CASSLAGNPRAGELFF. The CDR3 DNA sequence: TGCGCCAGCAGCTTGGCCGGGAACCCGAGGGCCGGGGAGCTGTTTTTT.

The chain couples TRBV18 to TRBJ1-1; D remains unclear. The CDR3 contains 14 residues. Germline CDR1 KGHSH, CDR2 LQKENI. The germline V and J ends were trimmed by 3 bases and 3 bases, with 11 bases remaining between them. The CDR3 DNA is TGTGCCAGCTCACCGCTAGAAGGTTACACTGAAGCTTTCTTT. Its protein product is CASSPLEGYTEAFF.